Presented here are 15 T cell receptor beta chains from one specimen sequenced in a study of CD8+ T cells in alopecia areata. Treatment of the sample: oral pan-JAK inhibitor, 5-10 mg twice daily. Extraction of RNA preceded its reverse transcription into cDNA, which served as the sequencing template. Generated by immunoSEQ multiplex PCR, the TCRdb table keeps only in-frame clones and is missing some. The data show about 180,000 clones, with less than 70% seen just once and 9.5% to 14% held by the top ten. Sample: CD8+ T cells sorted from blood, taken at week 24, from a patient treated with tofacitinib. The receptors derive from a human donor with alopecia areata.

V is TRBV29-1 and J is TRBJ1-4, with TRBD1 as a possible D gene (5 bases). V shed 0 bases and J shed 8 bases, with 16 bases lying between them. Germline-derived CDR1 and CDR2 are SQVTM and ANQGSEA. The CDR3 is 15 amino acids. The CDR3 bases are TGCAGCGTTGAAGATCCCCAGGGAGGTGAAGAAAAACTGTTTTTT. Translating gives CSVEDPQGGEEKLFF.

This clone was detected a few times. This chain links TRBV9 with TRBJ1-5; 12 bases agree with TRBD1. The CDR3 length is 15 residues. Germline V CDR1 and CDR2: SGDLS, YYNGEE. The junction had 2 bases not matched to a gene; V was cut back by 3 bases and J by 4 bases. CDR3 loop: CASSAGQGANQPQHF. DNA for the CDR3: TGTGCCAGCAGCGCGGGACAGGGGGCGAATCAGCCCCAGCATTTT.

V gene TRBV2 combines with J gene TRBJ2-1; 8 bases are shared with TRBD2. V gave up 7 bases and J gave up 4 bases; unmatched junction bases: 12. This CDR3 comprises 16 residues. Per the germline V gene, CDR1 is SNHLY and CDR2 is FYNNEI. The CDR3 reads CASNPGERGSYNEQFF. CDR3 DNA sequence: TGTGCCAGCAACCCGGGGGAGCGGGGGTCATACAATGAGCAGTTCTTC. Full variable domain (remainder filled in from reference TRBV2 and TRBJ2-1): EPEVTQTPSHQVTQMGQEVILRCVPISNHLYFYWYRQILGQKVEFLVSFYNNEISEKSEIFDDQFSVERPDGSNFTLKIRSTKLEDSAMYFCASNPGERGSYNEQFFGPGTRLTVL.

Only a few counts were recorded for this clone. The chain couples TRBV7-6 to TRBJ2-7; D is perhaps TRBD1 (5 bases). Germline CDR1 is SGHVS and CDR2 is FNYEAQ. The V and J ends lost 5 bases and 7 bases respectively, with 21 bases between them. The CDR3 runs to 15 residues. The CDR3 is CASSPRTGQASEQYF. CDR3 DNA: TGTGCCAGCAGCCCCCGTACAGGACAAGCATCAGAGCAGTACTTC.

The rearrangement links TRBV10-3 to TRBJ2-3; D unclear. Germline values: CDR1 ENHRY, CDR2 SYGVKD. V was clipped by 6 bases and J by 1 base, with 5 bases between them. CDR3 length: 12 residues. The DNA of the CDR3 is TGTGCCATCAGGACTCGCACAGATACGCAGTATTTT. It encodes CAIRTRTDTQYF.

V usage is TRBV30 and J usage is TRBJ1-2; no clear D. The CDR3 has 13 amino acids. Trimming took off 3 bases at V and 7 bases at J, with 15 bases between the two ends. The germline gives CDR1 GTSNPN, CDR2 SVGIG (reference sequence). The CDR3 loop is CAWSLGPTGGYTF. The CDR3 DNA reads TGTGCCTGGAGCTTAGGCCCAACGGGTGGCTACACCTTC.

The V and J genes are TRBV4-1 and TRBJ1-1, with a weak D call TRBD1 (5 bases). The CDR3 is 14 amino acids. Germline values: CDR1 MGHRA, CDR2 YSYEKL. V dropped 0 bases and J dropped 4 bases, with 9 bases sitting between them. This CDR3 is CASSQDQGGTEAFF. The CDR3 DNA follows: TGCGCCAGCAGCCAAGATCAGGGAGGCACTGAAGCTTTCTTT.

The rearrangement links TRBV5-1 to TRBJ2-1; D remains unclear. CDR3 length: 13 amino acids. The germline V and J ends were trimmed by 6 bases and 0 bases, with 7 bases remaining between them. CDR1 SGHRS and CDR2 YFSETQ come from the germline V gene. CDR3 protein: CASTVSSYNEQFF. The CDR3 DNA sequence: TGCGCCAGCACCGTCTCCTCCTACAATGAGCAGTTCTTC.

The rearrangement uses TRBV2 and TRBJ2-1; either TRBD1 or TRBD2 may supply D (7 bases each). Per germline, CDR1 SNHLY and CDR2 FYNNEI. Trimming cost V 3 bases and J 8 bases, with 17 bases left between them. CDR3 length: 15 amino acids. The CDR3 sequence is CASSDRGGLRDEQFF. The CDR3 bases are TGTGCCAGCAGTGACAGGGGGGGTTTGAGGGATGAGCAGTTCTTC.

The chain links TRBV11-1 to TRBJ1-1, with D possibly being TRBD1 (5 bases). Germline CDR1 is SGHAT and CDR2 is FQDESV (reference sequence). V gave up 5 bases and J gave up 11 bases, with 15 bases separating them. The CDR3 consists of 12 residues. CDR3 bases: TGTGCCAGCAGCCCAGGAGGAGGGACGGCTTTCTTT. Translation gives CASSPGGGTAFF.

The chain has TRBV9 and TRBJ2-4, with 7 bases that match TRBD2. This CDR3 contains 16 residues. V lost 3 bases, J lost 2 bases, and 8 bases stayed unmatched. Looked up from germline, CDR1 is SGDLS and CDR2 is YYNGEE. The CDR3: CASSASGGAPKNIQYF. The DNA for the CDR3 is TGTGCCAGCAGCGCTAGCGGAGGGGCCCCCAAAAACATTCAGTACTTC.

The gene calls are TRBV4-3 and TRBJ1-5, with D unresolved. The length of the CDR3 is 15 residues. V was clipped by 0 bases and J by 5 bases, with 11 bases between them. Germline V lookup: CDR1 LGHNA, CDR2 YSLEER. The CDR3 is CASSQEITGDQPQHF. The CDR3 nucleotides read TGCGCCAGCAGCCAAGAGATAACGGGCGATCAGCCCCAGCATTTT.

This clone was detected only a few times. The V gene is TRBV19, the J gene TRBJ1-1; perhaps TRBD1 as D (5 bases). Trimming stripped 2 bases from V and 1 base from J, with 11 bases between. Looked up from germline, CDR1 is LNHDA and CDR2 is SQIVND (reference sequence). The CDR3 runs to 15 residues. CDR3 in amino acids: CASSITGRANTEAFF. The CDR3 bases are TGTGCCAGTAGTATAACAGGACGGGCGAACACTGAAGCTTTCTTT.

This chain joins TRBV30 and TRBJ1-2; no clear D gene. The CDR3 loop spans 11 amino acids. V was trimmed by 1 base and J by 7 bases, leaving 7 bases between them. Germline-derived CDR1 and CDR2 are GTSNPN and SVGIG (reference sequence). CDR3 residues: CAWSEGTGYTF. CDR3 in DNA: TGTGCCTGGAGTGAGGGAACTGGCTACACCTTC.

The chain uses TRBV7-9 and TRBJ1-2; TRBD1 matches 10 bases. Germline V gene lookup returns CDR1 SEHNR and CDR2 FQNEAQ (reference sequence). The CDR3 runs 16 residues. The V and J ends lost 3 bases and 3 bases, in that order; junction bases with no gene match: 7. The CDR3 loop reads CASSLTTGTGDYGYTF. CDR3 DNA: TGTGCCAGCAGCTTGACAACCGGGACAGGGGACTATGGCTACACCTTC.